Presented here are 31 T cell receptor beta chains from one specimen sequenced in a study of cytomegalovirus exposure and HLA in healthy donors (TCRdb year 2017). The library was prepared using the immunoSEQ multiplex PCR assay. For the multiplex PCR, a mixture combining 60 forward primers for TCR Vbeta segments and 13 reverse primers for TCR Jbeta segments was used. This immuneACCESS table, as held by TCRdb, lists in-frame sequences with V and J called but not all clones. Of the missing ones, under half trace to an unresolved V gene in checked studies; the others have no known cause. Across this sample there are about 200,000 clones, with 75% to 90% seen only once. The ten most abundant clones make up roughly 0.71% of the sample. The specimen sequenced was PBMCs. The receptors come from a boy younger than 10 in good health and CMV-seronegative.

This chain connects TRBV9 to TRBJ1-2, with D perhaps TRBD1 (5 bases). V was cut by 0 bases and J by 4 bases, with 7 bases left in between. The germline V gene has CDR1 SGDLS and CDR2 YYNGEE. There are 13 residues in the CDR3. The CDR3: CASSVEGVYGYTF. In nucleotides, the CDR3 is TGTGCCAGCAGCGTAGAAGGGGTCTATGGCTACACCTTC.

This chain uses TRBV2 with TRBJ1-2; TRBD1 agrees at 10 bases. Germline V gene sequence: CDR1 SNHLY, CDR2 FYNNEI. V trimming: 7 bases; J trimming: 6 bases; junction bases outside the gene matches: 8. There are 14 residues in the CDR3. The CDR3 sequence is CASTPTGGGHGYTF. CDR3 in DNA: TGTGCCAGCACCCCGACAGGGGGCGGTCATGGCTACACCTTC.

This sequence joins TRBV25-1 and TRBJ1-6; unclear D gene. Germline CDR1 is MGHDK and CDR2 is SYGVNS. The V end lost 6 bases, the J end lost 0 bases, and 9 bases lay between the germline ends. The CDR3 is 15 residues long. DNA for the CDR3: TGTGCCAGCAGCGGGGATAGCTCCTATAATTCACCCCTCCACTTT. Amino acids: CASSGDSSYNSPLHF.

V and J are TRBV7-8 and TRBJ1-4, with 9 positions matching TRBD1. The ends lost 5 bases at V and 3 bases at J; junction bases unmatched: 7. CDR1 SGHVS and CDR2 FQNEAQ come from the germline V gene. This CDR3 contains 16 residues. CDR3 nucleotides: TGTGCCAGCAGCGTGAACAGGGGGCGGGCTAATGAAAAACTGTTTTTT. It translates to CASSVNRGRANEKLFF. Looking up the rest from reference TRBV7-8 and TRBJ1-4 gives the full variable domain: GAGVSQSPRYKVAKRGQDVALRCDPISGHVSLFWYQQALGQGPEFLTYFQNEAQLDKSGLPSDRFFAERPEGSVSTLKIQRTQQEDSAVYLCASSVNRGRANEKLFFGSGTQLSVL.

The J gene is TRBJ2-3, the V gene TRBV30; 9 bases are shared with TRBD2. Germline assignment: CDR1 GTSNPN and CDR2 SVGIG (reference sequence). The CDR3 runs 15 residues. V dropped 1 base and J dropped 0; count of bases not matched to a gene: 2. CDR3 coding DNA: TGTGCCTGGAGTGGACTAGCGGAGAGCACAGATACGCAGTATTTT. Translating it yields CAWSGLAESTDTQYF.

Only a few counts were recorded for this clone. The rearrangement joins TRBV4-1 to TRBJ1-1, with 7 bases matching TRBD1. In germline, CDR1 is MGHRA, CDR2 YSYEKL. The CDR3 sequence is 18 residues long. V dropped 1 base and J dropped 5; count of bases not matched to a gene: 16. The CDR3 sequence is CASSQVSGGGAWGTEAFF. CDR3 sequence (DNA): TGCGCCAGCAGCCAAGTGTCCGGAGGGGGCGCATGGGGAACTGAAGCTTTCTTT.

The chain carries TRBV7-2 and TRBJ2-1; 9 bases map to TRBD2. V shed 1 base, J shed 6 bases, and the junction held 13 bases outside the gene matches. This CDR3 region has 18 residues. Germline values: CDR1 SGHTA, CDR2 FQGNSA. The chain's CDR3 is CASSLVDLLSGGPNEQFF. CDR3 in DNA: TGTGCCAGCAGCTTAGTAGATTTGCTTAGCGGGGGACCCAATGAGCAGTTCTTC. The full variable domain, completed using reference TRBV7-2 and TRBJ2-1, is GAGVSQSPSNKVTEKGKDVELRCDPISGHTALYWYRQSLGQGLEFLIYFQGNSAPDKSGLPSDRFSAERTGGSVSTLTIQRTQQEDSAVYLCASSLVDLLSGGPNEQFFGPGTRLTVL.

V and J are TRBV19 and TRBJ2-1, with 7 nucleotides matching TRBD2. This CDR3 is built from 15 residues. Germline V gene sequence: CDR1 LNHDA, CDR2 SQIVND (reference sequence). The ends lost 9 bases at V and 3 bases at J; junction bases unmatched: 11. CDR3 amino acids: CASQRPGGGYNEQFF. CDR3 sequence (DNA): TGTGCCAGCCAGAGGCCCGGCGGGGGCTACAATGAGCAGTTCTTC. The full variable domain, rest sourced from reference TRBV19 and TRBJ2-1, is DGGITQSPKYLFRKEGQNVTLSCEQNLNHDAMYWYRQDPGQGLRLIYYSQIVNDFQKGDIAEGYSVSREKKESFPLTVTSAQKNPTAFYLCASQRPGGGYNEQFFGPGTRLTVL.

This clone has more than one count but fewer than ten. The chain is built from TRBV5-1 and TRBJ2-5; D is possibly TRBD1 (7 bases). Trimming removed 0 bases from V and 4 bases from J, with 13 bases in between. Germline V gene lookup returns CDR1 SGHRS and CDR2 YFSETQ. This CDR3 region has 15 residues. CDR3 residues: CASSLGPQGGETQYF. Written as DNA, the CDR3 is TGCGCCAGCAGCTTGGGGCCCCAGGGGGGAGAGACCCAGTACTTC.

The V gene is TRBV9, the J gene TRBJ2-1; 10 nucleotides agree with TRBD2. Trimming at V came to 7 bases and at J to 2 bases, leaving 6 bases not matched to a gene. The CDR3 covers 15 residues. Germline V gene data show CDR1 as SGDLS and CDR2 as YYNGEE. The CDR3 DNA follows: TGTGCCAGCGGCGCTCTAGCGGGGGCCTACAATGAGCAGTTCTTC. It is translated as CASGALAGAYNEQFF. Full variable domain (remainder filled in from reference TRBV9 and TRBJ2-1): DSGVTQTPKHLITATGQRVTLRCSPRSGDLSVYWYQQSLDQGLQFLIQYYNGEERAKGNILERFSAQQFPDLHSELNLSSLELGDSALYFCASGALAGAYNEQFFGPGTRLTVL.

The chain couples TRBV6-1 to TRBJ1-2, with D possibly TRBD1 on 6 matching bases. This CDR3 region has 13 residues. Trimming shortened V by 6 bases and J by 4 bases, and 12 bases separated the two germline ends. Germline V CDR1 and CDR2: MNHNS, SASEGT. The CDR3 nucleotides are TGTGCCAGCAGCCGGGACACATCCTATGGCTACACCTTC. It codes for CASSRDTSYGYTF.

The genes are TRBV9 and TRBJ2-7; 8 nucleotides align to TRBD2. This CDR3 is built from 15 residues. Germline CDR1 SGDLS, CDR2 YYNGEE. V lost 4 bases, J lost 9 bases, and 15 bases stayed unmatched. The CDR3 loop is CASSRSGILNCGQYF. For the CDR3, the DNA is TGTGCCAGCAGCCGTAGCGGGATTTTAAATTGTGGGCAGTACTTC.

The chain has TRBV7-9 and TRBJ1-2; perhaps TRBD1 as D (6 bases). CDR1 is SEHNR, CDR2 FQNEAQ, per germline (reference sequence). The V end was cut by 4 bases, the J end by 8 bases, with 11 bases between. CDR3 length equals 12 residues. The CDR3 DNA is TGTGCCAGCAGCTCCGGGACATTGGGCTACACCTTC. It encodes CASSSGTLGYTF.

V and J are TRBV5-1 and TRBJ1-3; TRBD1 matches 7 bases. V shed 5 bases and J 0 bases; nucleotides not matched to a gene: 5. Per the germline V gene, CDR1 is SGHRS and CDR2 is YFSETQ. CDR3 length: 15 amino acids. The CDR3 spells CASRGTADSGNTIYF. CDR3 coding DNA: TGCGCCAGCAGGGGGACAGCGGACTCTGGAAACACCATATATTTT.

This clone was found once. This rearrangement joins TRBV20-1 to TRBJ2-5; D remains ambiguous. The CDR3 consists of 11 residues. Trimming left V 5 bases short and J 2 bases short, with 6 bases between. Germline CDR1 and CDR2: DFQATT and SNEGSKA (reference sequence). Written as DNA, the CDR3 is TGCAGTGCTGGGCGTCAAGAGACCCAGTACTTC. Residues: CSAGRQETQYF.

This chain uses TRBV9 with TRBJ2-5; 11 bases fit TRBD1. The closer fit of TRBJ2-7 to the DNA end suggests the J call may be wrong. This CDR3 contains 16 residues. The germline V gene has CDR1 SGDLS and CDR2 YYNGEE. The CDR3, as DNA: TGTGCCAGCAGCGCCTTGGGACAGGGGGGAACCTACGAGCAGTACTTC. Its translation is CASSALGQGGTYEQYF.

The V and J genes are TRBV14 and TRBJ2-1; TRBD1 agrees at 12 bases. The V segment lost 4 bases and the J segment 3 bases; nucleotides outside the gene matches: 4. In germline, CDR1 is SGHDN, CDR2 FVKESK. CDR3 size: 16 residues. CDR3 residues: CASSRRDRGHYNEQFF. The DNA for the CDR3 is TGTGCCAGCAGCCGCCGGGACAGGGGGCACTACAATGAGCAGTTCTTC.

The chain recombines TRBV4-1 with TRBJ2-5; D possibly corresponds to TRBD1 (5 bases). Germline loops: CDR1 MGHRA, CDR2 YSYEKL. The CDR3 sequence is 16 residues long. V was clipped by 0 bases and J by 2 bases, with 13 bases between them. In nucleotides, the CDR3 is TGCGCCAGCAGCCAAGATAGGGCAGGGATACAAGAGACCCAGTACTTC. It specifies CASSQDRAGIQETQYF.

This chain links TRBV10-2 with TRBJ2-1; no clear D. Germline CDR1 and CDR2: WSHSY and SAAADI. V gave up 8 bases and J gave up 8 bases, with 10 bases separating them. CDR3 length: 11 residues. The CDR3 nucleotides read TGCGCCAGCCTGGGCGAATATGAGCAGTTCTTC. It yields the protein CASLGEYEQFF.

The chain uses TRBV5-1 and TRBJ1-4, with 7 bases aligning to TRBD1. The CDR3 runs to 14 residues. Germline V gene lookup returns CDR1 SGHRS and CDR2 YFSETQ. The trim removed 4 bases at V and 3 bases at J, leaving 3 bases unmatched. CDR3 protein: CASSAGQPNEKLFF. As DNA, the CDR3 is TGCGCCAGCAGCGCGGGACAGCCTAATGAAAAACTGTTTTTT.

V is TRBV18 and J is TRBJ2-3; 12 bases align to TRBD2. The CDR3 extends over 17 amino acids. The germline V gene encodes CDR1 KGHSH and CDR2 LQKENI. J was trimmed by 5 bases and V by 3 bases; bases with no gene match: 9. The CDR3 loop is CASSPSSGRGPGDTQYF. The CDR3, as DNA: TGTGCCAGCTCACCCTCTAGCGGGAGGGGTCCGGGAGATACGCAGTATTTT.

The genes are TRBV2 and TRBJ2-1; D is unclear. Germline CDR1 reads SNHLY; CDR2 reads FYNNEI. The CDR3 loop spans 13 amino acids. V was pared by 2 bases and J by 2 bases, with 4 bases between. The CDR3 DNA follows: TGTGCCAGCAGTGAACTAGCCTACAATGAGCAGTTCTTC. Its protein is CASSELAYNEQFF.

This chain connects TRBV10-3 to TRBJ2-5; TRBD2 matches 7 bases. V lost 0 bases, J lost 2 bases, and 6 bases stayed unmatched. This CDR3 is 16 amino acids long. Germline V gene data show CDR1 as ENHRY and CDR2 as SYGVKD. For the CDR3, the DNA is TGTGCCATCAGTGAGTCGATGGGGGGGTCACAAGAGACCCAGTACTTC. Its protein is CAISESMGGSQETQYF.

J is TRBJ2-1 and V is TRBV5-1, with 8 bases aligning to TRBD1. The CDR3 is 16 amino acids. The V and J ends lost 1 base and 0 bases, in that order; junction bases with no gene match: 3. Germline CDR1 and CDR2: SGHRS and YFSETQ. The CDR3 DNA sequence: TGCGCCAGCAGCTTGAGGACAGGGAGCTCCTACAATGAGCAGTTCTTC. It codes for CASSLRTGSSYNEQFF.

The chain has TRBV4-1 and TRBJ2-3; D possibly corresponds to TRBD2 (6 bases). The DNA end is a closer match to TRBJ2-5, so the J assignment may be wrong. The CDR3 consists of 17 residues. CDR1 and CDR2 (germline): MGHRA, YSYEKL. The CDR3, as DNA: TGCGCCAGCAGCCCGGGGGATCCCCCGCTAACCAAAGAGACCCAGTACTTC. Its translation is CASSPGDPPLTKETQYF.

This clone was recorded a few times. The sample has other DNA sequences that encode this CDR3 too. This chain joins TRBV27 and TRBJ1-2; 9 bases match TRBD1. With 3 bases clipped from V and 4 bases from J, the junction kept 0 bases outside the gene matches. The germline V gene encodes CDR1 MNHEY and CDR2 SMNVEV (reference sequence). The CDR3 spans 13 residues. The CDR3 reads CASSLTGGYGYTF. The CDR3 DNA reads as TGTGCCAGCAGTTTGACAGGGGGCTATGGCTACACCTTC.

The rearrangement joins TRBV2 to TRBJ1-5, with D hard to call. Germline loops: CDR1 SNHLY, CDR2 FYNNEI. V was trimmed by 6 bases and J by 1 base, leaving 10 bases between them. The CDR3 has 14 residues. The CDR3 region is CASSATGSNQPQHF. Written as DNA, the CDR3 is TGTGCCAGCAGCGCCACGGGGAGCAATCAGCCCCAGCATTTT.

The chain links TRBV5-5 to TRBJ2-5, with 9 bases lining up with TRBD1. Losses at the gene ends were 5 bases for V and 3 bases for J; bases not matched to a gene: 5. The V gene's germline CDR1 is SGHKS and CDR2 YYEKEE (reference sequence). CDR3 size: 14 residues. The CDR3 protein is CASSGGQGEETQYF. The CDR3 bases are TGTGCCAGCAGTGGGGGACAGGGCGAAGAGACCCAGTACTTC.

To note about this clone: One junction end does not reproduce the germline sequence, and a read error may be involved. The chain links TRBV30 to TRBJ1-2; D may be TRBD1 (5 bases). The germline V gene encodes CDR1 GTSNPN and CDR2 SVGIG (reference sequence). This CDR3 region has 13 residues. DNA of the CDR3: TGTGTCTGGACCCCGGGGGGGACCTATGGCTACACCTTC. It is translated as CVWTPGGTYGYTF.

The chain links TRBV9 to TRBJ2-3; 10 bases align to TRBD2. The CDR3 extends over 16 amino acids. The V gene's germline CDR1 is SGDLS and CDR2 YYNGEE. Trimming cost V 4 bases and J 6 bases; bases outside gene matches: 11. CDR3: CASSSSAGGPGDTQYF. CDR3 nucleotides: TGTGCCAGCAGCTCGTCAGCGGGGGGGCCAGGGGATACGCAGTATTTT.

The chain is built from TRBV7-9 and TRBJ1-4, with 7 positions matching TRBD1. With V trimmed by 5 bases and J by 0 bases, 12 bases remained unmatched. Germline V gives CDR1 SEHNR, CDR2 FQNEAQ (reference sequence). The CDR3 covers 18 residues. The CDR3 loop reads CASSPSDRDRATNEKLFF. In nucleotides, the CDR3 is TGTGCCAGCAGCCCCTCAGACAGGGACCGAGCAACTAATGAAAAACTGTTTTTT.